The entry that follows covers one T cell receptor (beta chain) sequence. Its antigen is undetermined. One junction end disagrees with the germline gene, perhaps due to a read error. This sample is drawn from a study of post-analysis software for immune sequencing data. Whole-study context: Relapsing-remitting, secondary progressive and progressive-relapsing multiple sclerosis courses were included.

Study conclusions and caveats: Patients had higher frequencies than controls of roughly 5 TRBV segments, including TRBV5-6, TRBV5-1 and TRBV20-1. F measure grouped same-batch samples tightly together.

Each TCR beta cDNA library carried unique molecular identifiers. TCRdb reprocessed the PCR reads with MiXCR, giving one entry per CDR3 protein. The profile covers about 820,000 distinct CDR3 sequences, with approximately 50% appearing a single time and about 4.5% taken by the ten largest. Germline CDR1 is LGHDT and CDR2 is YNNKEL (reference sequence). This CDR3 has 14 amino acids. The receptor comes from a girl aged 10 to 17 with multiple sclerosis. Source material: blood. The chain recombines TRBV3-1 with TRBJ2-7; D is perhaps TRBD2 (6 bases). The CDR3 region has the DNA TGTGCCAGCAGGGCCATGCGGGGCTCCTACGGGCAGTACTTC. Amino acid sequence: CASRAMRGSYGQYF.